This T cell receptor beta chain was identified during a study of blood T cell repertoires in COVID-19. V dropped 5 bases and J dropped 0 bases, with 13 bases sitting between them. This CDR3 contains 15 residues. CDR1 is SGHTA and CDR2 is FQGNSA in the germline V gene. Data came from immunoSEQ multiplex PCR; TCRdb stores just in-frame clones and leaves some out. The sample carries just over 150,000 clones, approximately 82% recorded once. Sequences were obtained from peripheral blood. The J gene is TRBJ1-1, the V gene TRBV7-2, with D possibly TRBD1 on 6 matching bases. The receptor's source is a woman of 80 years or more with acute or convalescent COVID-19. The CDR3 here is CASSAGGGMNTEAFF. DNA for the CDR3: TGTGCCAGCAGCGCAGGCGGGGGCATGAACACTGAAGCTTTCTTT.